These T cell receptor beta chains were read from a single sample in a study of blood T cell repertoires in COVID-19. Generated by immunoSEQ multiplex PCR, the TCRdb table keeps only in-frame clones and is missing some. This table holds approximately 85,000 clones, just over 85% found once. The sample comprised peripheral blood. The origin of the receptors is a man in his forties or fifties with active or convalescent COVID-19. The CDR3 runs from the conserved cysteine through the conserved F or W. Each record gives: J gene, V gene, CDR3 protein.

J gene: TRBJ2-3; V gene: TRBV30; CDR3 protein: CAWTTRGPQDTQYF
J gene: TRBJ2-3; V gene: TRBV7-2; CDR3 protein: CASSPTRTGTDTQYF
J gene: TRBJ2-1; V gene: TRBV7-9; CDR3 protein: CASSLPPRLAGVNNEQFF
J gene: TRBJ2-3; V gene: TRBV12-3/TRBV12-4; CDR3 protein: CASSQADTQYF
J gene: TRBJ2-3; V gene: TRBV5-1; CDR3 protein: CASSSPRKQGANTDTQYF
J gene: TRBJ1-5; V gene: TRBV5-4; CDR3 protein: CASSADSNSNQPQHF
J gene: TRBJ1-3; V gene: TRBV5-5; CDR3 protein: CASSFGHSGNTIYF
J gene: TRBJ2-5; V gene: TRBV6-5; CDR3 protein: CASSQSRLLQETQYF
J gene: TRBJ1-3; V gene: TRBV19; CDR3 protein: CASTQGAGNTIYF
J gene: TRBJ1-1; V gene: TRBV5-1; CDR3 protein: CASSLELSTEAFF
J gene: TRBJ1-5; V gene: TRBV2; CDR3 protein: CASSGDRVQQWNQPQHF
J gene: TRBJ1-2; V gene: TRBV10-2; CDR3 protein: CASSDGNYGYTF
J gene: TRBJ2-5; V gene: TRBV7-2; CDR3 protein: CASSTLAGVETQYF
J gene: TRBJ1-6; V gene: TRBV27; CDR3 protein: CASSFRQGRDYNSPLHF
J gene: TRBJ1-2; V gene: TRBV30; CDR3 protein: CAWSLLGAGVGYGYTF
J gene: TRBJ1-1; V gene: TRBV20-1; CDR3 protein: CSASLGGRTEAFF
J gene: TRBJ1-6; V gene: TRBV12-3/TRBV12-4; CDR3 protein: CASSLASDSPLHF
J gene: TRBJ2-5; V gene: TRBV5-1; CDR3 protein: CASSFFGLAGGETQYF
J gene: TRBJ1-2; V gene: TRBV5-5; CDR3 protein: CASSLDIGYTF
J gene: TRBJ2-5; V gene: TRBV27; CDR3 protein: CASSSGGRGTQYF
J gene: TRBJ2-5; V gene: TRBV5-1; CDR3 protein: CASSWTSGRQETQYF
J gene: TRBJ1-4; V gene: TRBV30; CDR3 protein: CAWSGGPGHLNEKLFF
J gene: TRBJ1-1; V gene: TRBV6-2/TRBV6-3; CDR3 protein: CASSYLTGTGMNTEAFF
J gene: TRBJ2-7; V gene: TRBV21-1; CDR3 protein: CASSKPKGKPLRTGSYEQYF
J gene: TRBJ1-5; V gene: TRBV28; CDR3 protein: CASSLQQGNQPQHF
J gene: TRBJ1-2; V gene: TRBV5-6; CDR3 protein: CASSPTHGTAVYGYTF
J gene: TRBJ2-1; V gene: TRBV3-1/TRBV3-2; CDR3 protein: CASSQTPGQGYNEQFF
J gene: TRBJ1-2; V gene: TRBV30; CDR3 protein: CAWSTRNGYTF
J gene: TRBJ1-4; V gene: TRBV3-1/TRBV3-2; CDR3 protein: CASSQDVGQGQKLFF
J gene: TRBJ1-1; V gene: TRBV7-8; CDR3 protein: CASSLVGTGVEAFF
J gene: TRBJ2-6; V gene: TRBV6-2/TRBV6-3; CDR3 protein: CASSWGGSGANVLTF
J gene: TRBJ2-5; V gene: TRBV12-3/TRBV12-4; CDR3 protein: CASRATVKETQYF
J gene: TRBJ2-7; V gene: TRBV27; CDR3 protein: CASSLLGGGSYEQYF
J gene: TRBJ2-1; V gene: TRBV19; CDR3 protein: CASSIGQGAYNEQFF
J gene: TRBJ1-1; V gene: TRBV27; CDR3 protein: CASSFSRTGNTEAFF
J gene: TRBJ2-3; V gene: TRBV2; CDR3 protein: CASSVRVSGNGDTQYF
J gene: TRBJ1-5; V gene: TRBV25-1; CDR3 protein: CASGPRPQHF
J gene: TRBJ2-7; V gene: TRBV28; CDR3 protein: CASSDILASEAYEQYF
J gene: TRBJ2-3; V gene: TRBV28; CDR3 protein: CASSGQTSTDTQYF
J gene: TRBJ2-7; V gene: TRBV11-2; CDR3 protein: CASSLPSGGTLGEQYF
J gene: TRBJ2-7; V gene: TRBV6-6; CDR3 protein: CASSLGTGKPNEQYF
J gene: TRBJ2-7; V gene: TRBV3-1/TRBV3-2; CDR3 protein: CASSPSDRDEQYF
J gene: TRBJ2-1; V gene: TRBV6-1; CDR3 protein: CASSEKSGTSQFF
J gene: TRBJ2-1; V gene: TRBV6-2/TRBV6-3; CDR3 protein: CASSRSGGPSVGGNEQFF
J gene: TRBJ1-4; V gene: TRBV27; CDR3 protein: CASSRRQATNEKLFF
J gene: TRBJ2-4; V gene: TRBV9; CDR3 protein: CASSPTLGTGRQNIQYF